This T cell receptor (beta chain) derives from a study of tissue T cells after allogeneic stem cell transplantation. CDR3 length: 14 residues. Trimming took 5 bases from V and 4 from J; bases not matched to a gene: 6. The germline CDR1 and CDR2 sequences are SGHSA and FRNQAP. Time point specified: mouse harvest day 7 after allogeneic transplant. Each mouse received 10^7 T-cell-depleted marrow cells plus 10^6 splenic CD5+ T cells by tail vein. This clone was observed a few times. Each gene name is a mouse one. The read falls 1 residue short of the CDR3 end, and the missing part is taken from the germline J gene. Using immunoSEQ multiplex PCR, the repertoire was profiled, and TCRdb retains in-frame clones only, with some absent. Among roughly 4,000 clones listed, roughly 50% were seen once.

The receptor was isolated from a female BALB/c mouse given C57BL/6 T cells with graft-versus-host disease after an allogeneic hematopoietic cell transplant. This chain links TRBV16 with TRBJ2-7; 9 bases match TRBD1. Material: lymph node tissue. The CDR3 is CASSRDRERYEQYF. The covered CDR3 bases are TGTGCAAGCAGCAGGGACAGGGAAAGATATGAACAGTAC.